The T cell receptor (beta chain) described here comes from a study of graft-versus-host responses after intestinal transplantation. For the study at large: Following induction with anti-thymocyte globulin, all recipients were given tacrolimus and steroids for about three years.

The CDR3 contains 15 residues. The germline V gene has CDR1 GTSNPN and CDR2 SVGIG (reference sequence). V was clipped by 4 bases and J by 0 bases, with 15 bases between them. Points from the study as a whole: Patients who carried graft-donor T cell macrochimerism also had high graft-versus-host to host-versus-graft clonal ratios in their allografts. The authors found GvH clones in recipient marrow, some appearing first in ileum or blood.

The protocol was immunoSEQ multiplex PCR, while the TCRdb copy is restricted to in-frame clones and leaves out a portion. Of about 90,000 clones listed, about 94% are singletons. About this clone itself: Its antigen is unidentified.

This sequence was found in a human donor who was the organ donor for an intestinal transplant. Sequencing was performed on unstimulated CD4+ T cells sorted from spleen or lymph node cells, taken before transplant. This chain uses TRBV30 with TRBJ1-2, with D maybe TRBD1 (5 bases). CDR3 sequence reads: CAWKSLGDANYGYTF. CDR3 DNA: TGTGCCTGGAAATCTCTGGGGGACGCTAACTATGGCTACACCTTC.